Presented here are 6 T cell receptor beta chains from one specimen sequenced in a study of blood T cell repertoires in COVID-19. Assay: immunoSEQ multiplex PCR; the TCRdb copy retains only in-frame clones and omits some. The data contain fewer than 200,000 clones, more than 80% of them singletons. Sequencing input: peripheral blood. These receptors were collected from a woman aged 40 to 50 with COVID-19, enrolled during active disease.

The chain combines TRBV12-3 or TRBV12-4 with TRBJ2-5; weak D call: TRBD2 (5 bases). V was cut by 10 bases and J by 7 bases, with 13 bases left in between. The CDR3 consists of 11 residues. This CDR3 reads CATLRGRTQYF. The DNA of the CDR3 is TGTGCCACCCTAAGAGGGAGGACCCAGTACTTC.

The chain has TRBV7-6 and TRBJ1-6; 12 positions agree with TRBD1. From germline, CDR1 is SGHVS and CDR2 FNYEAQ. The J segment lost 9 bases and the V segment lost 3 bases, leaving 3 bases of the junction unmatched. CDR3 length: 15 amino acids. CDR3 region: CASSFSGQGASPLHF. The CDR3 coding sequence is TGTGCCAGCAGCTTCTCGGGACAGGGGGCTTCACCCCTCCACTTT.

The chain couples TRBV6-5 to TRBJ1-2; D is unclear. The V end lost 7 bases, the J end lost 8 bases, and 11 bases lay between the germline ends. CDR3 length: 11 residues. CDR1 is MNHEY and CDR2 is SVGAGI in the germline V gene. The CDR3 loop is CASNSWSGYTF. The DNA for the CDR3 is TGTGCCAGCAACTCTTGGTCCGGCTACACCTTC.

The genes are TRBV29-1 and TRBJ2-1; TRBD2 matches at 7 bases. Germline V CDR1 and CDR2: SQVTM, ANQGSEA. The CDR3 length is 12 residues. V dropped 7 bases and J dropped 8; count of bases not matched to a gene: 8. The CDR3 is CSGLAGSHEQFF. The CDR3 coding sequence is TGCAGCGGACTAGCTGGGTCGCATGAGCAGTTCTTC.

The gene calls are TRBV9 and TRBJ2-2; possibly TRBD2 for D (5 bases). Trimming took 0 bases from V and 10 from J, leaving 7 bases between them. The CDR3 consists of 12 residues. In germline, CDR1 is SGDLS, CDR2 YYNGEE. The CDR3 bases are TGTGCCAGCAGCGTAGGGGGAGTGGAGCTGTTTTTT. Its protein product is CASSVGGVELFF.

This clone has just one count. The chain couples TRBV7-9 to TRBJ2-3; maybe TRBD1 (6 bases). The CDR3 loop spans 15 amino acids. Germline values: CDR1 SEHNR, CDR2 FQNEAQ (reference sequence). Trimming took 3 bases from V and 0 from J, leaving 10 bases between them. Written as DNA, the CDR3 is TGTGCCAGCAGCTTTCAGGGGCTTAGCACAGATACGCAGTATTTT. Encoded protein: CASSFQGLSTDTQYF.